The rows below give T cell receptor beta chains drawn from one sample of a study of shared clonotypes between healthy human individuals. TCRdb's table, derived via immunoSEQ multiplex PCR, lists solely in-frame clones and lacks some. The sample gives millions of clones, just over 90% of which show up once; about 0.13% is in the top ten. Material: naive CD4+ T cells sorted from blood. The receptors derive from a young man in good health. Each CDR3 is given with its conserved first and last residue. The D gene is left open where the match is weak. Where a row states a size, it is once, few, many or the class of an expanded clone; other rows omit it.

d_gene	v_gene	j_gene	abundance	CDR3aa	CDR3nt
-	TRBV18	TRBJ2-5	once	CASSPPTVQRETQYF	TGTGCCAGCTCACCACCGACAGTCCAGCGGGAGACCCAGTACTTC
-	TRBV19	TRBJ1-6	once	CASSIGLTNSPLHF	TGTGCCAGTAGTATAGGACTTACTAATTCACCCCTCCACTTT
-	TRBV2	TRBJ1-6	-	CASRAGRSGAFNSPLHF	TGTGCCAGCAGGGCCGGGAGGTCAGGGGCTTTCAATTCACCCCTCCACTTT
-	TRBV6-1	TRBJ1-5	-	CASSGGPASNQPQHF	TGTGCCAGCAGTGGGGGGCCAGCTAGCAATCAGCCCCAGCATTTT
TRBD1	TRBV5-1	TRBJ2-7	-	CASSLGQGLTYEQYF	TGCGCCAGCAGCCTCGGACAGGGTTTAACCTACGAGCAGTACTTC
-	TRBV19	TRBJ1-5	-	CASSNPGRAQPQHF	TGTGCCAGTAGTAATCCGGGGCGGGCTCAGCCCCAGCATTTT
TRBD1	TRBV7-3	TRBJ2-3	-	CASSSGQGRQDTQYF	TGTGCCAGCAGCTCCGGACAGGGGAGGCAAGATACGCAGTATTTT
TRBD1	TRBV12-5	TRBJ2-3	-	CASGPGQGGTDTQYF	TGTGCTAGTGGTCCGGGACAGGGCGGCACAGATACGCAGTATTTT
TRBD1	TRBV28	TRBJ2-3	-	CASSGTGSADTQYF	TGTGCCAGCAGCGGGACAGGGTCTGCTGATACGCAGTATTTT
-	TRBV9	TRBJ2-1	-	CASNRAEGNEQFF	TGTGCCAGCAACCGAGCCGAGGGGAATGAGCAGTTCTTC
-	TRBV18	TRBJ2-7	-	CASSPPGAIYEQYF	TGTGCCAGCTCACCACCCGGGGCGATCTACGAGCAGTACTTC
-	TRBV19	TRBJ2-1	-	CASSIDPGVPYNEQFF	TGTGCCAGTAGTATAGATCCCGGGGTTCCCTACAATGAGCAGTTCTTC
-	TRBV2	TRBJ1-5	-	CASSEGRNQPQHF	TGTGCCAGCAGTGAAGGCAGAAATCAGCCCCAGCATTTT
-	TRBV25-1	TRBJ2-2	-	CASSGQGNTGELFF	TGTGCCAGCAGTGGGCAGGGGAACACCGGGGAGCTGTTTTTT
TRBD2	TRBV10-3	TRBJ2-5	-	CAISQLAGGTGETQYF	TGTGCCATCAGTCAACTAGCGGGGGGGACGGGAGAGACCCAGTACTTC
TRBD2	TRBV9	TRBJ2-7	-	CASSQASGPTYEQYF	TGTGCCAGCAGCCAAGCTAGCGGGCCAACCTACGAGCAGTACTTC
TRBD1	TRBV6-1	TRBJ1-3	-	CASSQDRSIGNTIYF	TGTGCCAGCAGCCAGGACAGGTCAATTGGAAACACCATATATTTT
TRBD1	TRBV15	TRBJ2-3	once	CATSNRQGKSADTQYF	TGTGCCACCAGCAACCGACAGGGGAAAAGCGCAGATACGCAGTATTTT
-	TRBV6-1	TRBJ2-3	-	CASRTSTDTQYF	TGTGCCAGTCGCACCAGCACAGATACGCAGTATTTT
-	TRBV5-6	TRBJ2-5	-	CASTTTGMGTQYF	TGTGCCAGCACCACCACAGGGATGGGGACCCAGTACTTC
-	TRBV5-4	TRBJ2-6	-	CASSLGKSSGANVLTF	TGTGCCAGCAGCTTGGGGAAGAGCTCTGGGGCCAACGTCCTGACTTTC
TRBD1	TRBV7-3	TRBJ2-1	-	CASSSDRGSYNEQFF	TGTGCCAGCAGCTCCGACAGGGGCTCCTACAATGAGCAGTTCTTC
TRBD1	TRBV4-1	TRBJ2-2	-	CASSRPPGTVNTGELFF	TGCGCCAGCAGCCGCCCCCCTGGGACAGTGAACACCGGGGAGCTGTTTTTT
-	TRBV7-2	TRBJ2-1	-	CASSLVTRISGNEQFF	TGTGCCAGCAGCTTAGTGACCCGCATATCGGGCAATGAGCAGTTCTTC
-	TRBV19	TRBJ1-2	-	CASSPWASVGYGYTF	TGTGCCAGTAGTCCCTGGGCCTCCGTTGGCTATGGCTACACCTTC
TRBD2	TRBV6-5	TRBJ2-7	-	CASSSGTSEYEQYF	TGTGCCAGCAGTTCCGGGACTAGCGAATACGAGCAGTACTTC
-	TRBV4-3	TRBJ1-5	-	CASSQDGINQPQHF	TGCGCCAGCAGCCAAGATGGGATCAATCAGCCCCAGCATTTT
TRBD2	TRBV10-1	TRBJ2-2	-	CASSQTSGRPGELFF	TGCGCCAGCAGCCAGACTAGCGGGAGACCCGGGGAGCTGTTTTTT
TRBD1	TRBV6-5	TRBJ2-7	-	CASSYSPDRGVHEQYF	TGTGCCAGCAGTTACTCTCCCGACAGGGGAGTACACGAGCAGTACTTC
-	TRBV19	TRBJ1-5	few	CASSIEESNQPQHF	TGTGCCAGTAGTATTGAGGAAAGCAATCAGCCCCAGCATTTT
-	TRBV11-3	TRBJ1-5	-	CASSSPGSVFNQPQHF	TGTGCCAGCAGCTCCCCGGGGTCCGTATTCAATCAGCCCCAGCATTTT
TRBD1	TRBV5-4	TRBJ2-7	-	CASSLEGGTYEQYF	TGTGCCAGCAGCTTGGAAGGGGGCACTTACGAGCAGTACTTC
TRBD2	TRBV4-3	TRBJ2-1	-	CASSRTLAGAYNEQFF	TGCGCCAGCAGCCGTACACTAGCGGGGGCCTACAATGAGCAGTTCTTC
TRBD1	TRBV11-3	TRBJ2-1	-	CASSQDRDTMRQFF	TGTGCCAGCAGCCAGGACAGGGATACAATGAGGCAGTTCTTC
-	TRBV10-1	TRBJ1-1	-	CASIRPGASFRGITEAFF	TGCGCCAGCATCAGACCTGGGGCCTCCTTTAGGGGAATCACTGAAGCTTTCTTT
TRBD2	TRBV10-1	TRBJ2-1	-	CASSEGAGGPEDEQFF	TGCGCCAGCAGTGAGGGGGCGGGGGGGCCCGAAGATGAGCAGTTCTTC
TRBD1	TRBV14	TRBJ2-2	-	CASSQEPLGTGVSGGELFF	TGTGCCAGCAGCCAAGAACCCCTCGGGACAGGGGTGTCGGGCGGGGAGCTGTTTTTT
-	TRBV10-3	TRBJ1-5	-	CAISESGRGGNQPQHF	TGTGCCATCAGTGAGTCGGGCAGGGGAGGGAATCAGCCCCAGCATTTT
-	TRBV30	TRBJ2-5	-	CAWSGDLRETQYF	TGTGCCTGGTCAGGGGATTTACGGGAGACCCAGTACTTC
TRBD2	TRBV5-6	TRBJ2-7	-	CASSLSFSGGSYEQYF	TGTGCCAGCAGCTTGTCTTTTAGCGGGGGCTCCTACGAGCAGTACTTC
-	TRBV5-1	TRBJ2-7	-	CASSTGEGLTYEQYF	TGCGCCAGCAGCACCGGCGAGGGGCTGACCTACGAGCAGTACTTC
TRBD2	TRBV27	TRBJ2-3	-	CASSSGLATDTQYF	TGTGCCAGCAGTTCAGGACTAGCCACAGATACGCAGTATTTT
-	TRBV6-6	TRBJ2-7	-	CASSQRTAYEQYF	TGTGCCAGCAGTCAACGGACCGCCTACGAGCAGTACTTC
-	TRBV10-3	TRBJ2-5	-	CAIGKVQETQYF	TGTGCCATCGGCAAAGTCCAAGAGACCCAGTACTTC
TRBD1	TRBV11-3	TRBJ1-5	-	CASSLGGDSHSNQPQHF	TGTGCCAGCAGCTTAGGTGGGGACAGCCATAGCAATCAGCCCCAGCATTTT
TRBD1	TRBV7-9	TRBJ2-7	-	CASSLAGTGVHEQYF	TGTGCCAGCAGCTTAGCCGGGACAGGGGTCCACGAGCAGTACTTC
TRBD2	TRBV5-5	TRBJ2-2	-	CASSLLAGGPRELFF	TGTGCCAGCAGCTTACTAGCGGGAGGGCCGCGGGAGCTGTTTTTT
-	TRBV11-2	TRBJ1-6	-	CASSLGGRDNSPLHF	TGTGCCAGCAGCTTAGGGGGGCGAGATAATTCACCCCTCCACTTT
TRBD2	TRBV5-1	TRBJ2-7	-	CASSSGLAGAPSYEQYF	TGCGCCAGCAGCTCGGGACTAGCGGGAGCCCCCTCCTACGAGCAGTACTTC
TRBD2	TRBV10-3	TRBJ2-5	once	CAISPGLAGGQETQYF	TGTGCCATCAGCCCGGGACTAGCGGGGGGCCAAGAGACCCAGTACTTC
-	TRBV15	TRBJ2-5	-	CATSRGNLQETQYF	TGTGCCACCAGCAGAGGGAACCTCCAAGAGACCCAGTACTTC
TRBD2	TRBV30	TRBJ2-7	once	CAWSVLAGGEQYF	TGTGCCTGGAGTGTACTAGCGGGGGGCGAGCAGTACTTC
TRBD2	TRBV10-3	TRBJ2-5	-	CAIDPSGWQETQYF	TGTGCCATCGATCCTAGCGGCTGGCAAGAGACCCAGTACTTC
TRBD1	TRBV7-2	TRBJ1-6	-	CASSLGTDSPLHF	TGTGCCAGCAGCCTAGGGACAGATTCACCCCTCCACTTT
TRBD1	TRBV6-6	TRBJ2-7	-	CASRPAGTGAYEQYF	TGTGCCAGCAGGCCCGCCGGGACAGGGGCCTACGAGCAGTACTTC
-	TRBV9	TRBJ2-3	-	CASSVGSDTQYF	TGTGCCAGCAGCGTAGGGTCTGATACGCAGTATTTT
TRBD2	TRBV7-9	TRBJ2-5	-	CASSSTGLGETQYF	TGTGCCAGCAGCTCGACGGGACTAGGAGAGACCCAGTACTTC
TRBD1	TRBV2	TRBJ1-1	-	CASSVTGGSTEAFF	TGTGCCAGCAGTGTTACAGGGGGGAGCACTGAAGCTTTCTTT
-	TRBV30	TRBJ1-2	-	CAWSVPLRTHYGYTF	TGTGCCTGGAGTGTACCCCTCCGGACACACTATGGCTACACCTTC
-	TRBV7-7	TRBJ2-5	-	CASSELMTSGSQETQYF	TGTGCTAGCAGCGAACTAATGACTTCCGGGAGCCAAGAGACCCAGTACTTC